This T cell receptor beta chain is from a study of cytomegalovirus exposure and HLA in healthy donors. Study-level information: Falling in the Caucasian-associated ancestry cluster were about 80% of under 450 genotyped donors. Study observations and caveats: Immune exposure information available was restricted to CMV serostatus.

In the PCR, 60 Vbeta and 13 Jbeta primers were used. The data were produced by immunoSEQ multiplex PCR, yet TCRdb's version contains in-frame clones alone and is incomplete. The sample holds 140,000 to 150,000 clones, roughly 70% seen once. All the people who gave samples were healthy bone marrow donors. As to this clone: As yet, its antigen is unknown.

The length of the CDR3 is 13 residues. The V gene end was trimmed by 8 bases and the J gene end by 7 bases; junction bases not matched to a gene: 11. CDR1 is SGHNT, CDR2 YYREEE, per germline (reference sequence). The sample was PBMCs. The sequence was collected from a man aged 25-40 years in good health and CMV-seronegative. The chain combines TRBV5-4 with TRBJ1-1; the match to TRBD1 covers 7 bases. CDR3 amino acids: CASHRGAVGEAFF. The CDR3 DNA reads as TGTGCCAGTCACAGGGGCGCTGTAGGTGAAGCTTTCTTT. The complete variable domain, with remaining parts taken from reference TRBV5-4 and TRBJ1-1, reads ETGVTQSPTHLIKTRGQQVTLRCSSQSGHNTVSWYQQALGQGPQFIFQYYREEENGRGNFPPRFSGLQFPNYSSELNVNALELDDSALYLCASHRGAVGEAFFGQGTRLTVV.